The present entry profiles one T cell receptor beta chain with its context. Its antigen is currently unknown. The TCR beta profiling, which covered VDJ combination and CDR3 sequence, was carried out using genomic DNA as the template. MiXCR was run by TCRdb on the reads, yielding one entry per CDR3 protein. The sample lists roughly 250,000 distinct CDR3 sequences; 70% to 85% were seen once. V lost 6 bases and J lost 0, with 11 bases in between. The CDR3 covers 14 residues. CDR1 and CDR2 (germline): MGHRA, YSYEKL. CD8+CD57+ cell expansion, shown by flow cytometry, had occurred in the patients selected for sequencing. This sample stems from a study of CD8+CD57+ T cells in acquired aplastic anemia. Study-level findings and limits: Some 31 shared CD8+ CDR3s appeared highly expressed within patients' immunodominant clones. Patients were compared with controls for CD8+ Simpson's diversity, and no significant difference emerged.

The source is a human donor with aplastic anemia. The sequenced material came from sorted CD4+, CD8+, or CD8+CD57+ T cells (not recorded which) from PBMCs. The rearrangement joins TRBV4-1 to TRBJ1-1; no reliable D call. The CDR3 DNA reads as TGCGCCAGCAGAGAAGACATAATGAACACTGAAGCTTTCTTT. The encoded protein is CASREDIMNTEAFF.